The present T cell receptor (beta chain) was sequenced within a study of identifying expanded T cells in peripheral blood (dated by TCRdb to about 2019). Describing the broader study: Technical replicates were generated by sequencing separate aliquots of the same genomic DNA pool, with four replicates compared pairwise. Paper-wide results and their limitations: Variance in clone template counts between roughly two-week samples significantly increased with total template count across all healthy donors. Both the number of clones called differentially abundant and the false-positive rate were significantly reduced by the beta-binomial model across all healthy-donor time intervals. It was expected by the authors that biological variance in healthy repertoires might increase further over much longer intervals, such as months to years. Between technical replicates the binomial model flagged roughly 1.2 differentially abundant clones, whereas over roughly 2 weeks the binomial model flagged about 15 and over approximately 4 weeks around 18.

No immune events, such as infections, were documented for the healthy donors during the collection period. Blood repertoires from healthy donors were used as a training cohort for calibrating time-dependent variance in a beta-binomial model of differential abundance of T-cell clones. The training cohort comprised about ten healthy donors, 3 female and 7 male. On average the donors were about 45 years old, and their ages spanned roughly 25 to 70 years. Whole blood was collected from each healthy donor at three time points spaced around 2 weeks apart and obtained from a commercial supplier. Genomic DNA was extracted from unsorted whole blood for immunosequencing. The immunoSEQ Assay, which uses bias-controlled multiplex PCR amplification of genomic DNA, was used to profile TCRbeta CDR3 regions. In the authors' own workflow: The absolute abundance of each unique TCRbeta CDR3 region was quantified after sequences were collapsed and filtered. Differential abundance was tested with two models: a binomial (Fisher-equivalent) model and a beta-binomial model that adds time-dependent variance fitted from healthy donors. Clones with fewer than 5 combined templates were excluded, and clones with Benjamini-Hochberg FDR below 0.01 were called differentially abundant. In the beta-binomial model, variance was expressed as a function of the total template count across the two samples, in the form v = (b*log(k)+a)^2. The immuneACCESS repertoire file appears here via TCRdb, limited to in-frame rearrangements. These files lack a portion of the clones; in checked studies, under half of the deficit traces to unresolved V genes, and the cause of the others is not known. That table is the source of V, J and clone size, and D and trimming were worked out from the DNA. This sample comprises some 72,000 clones, almost 90% of them detected only once. The ten largest clonotypes hold around 3% of the sample.

Between the V and J ends, shortened by 5 bases and 4 bases respectively, the junction contains 14 bases. Looking up the germline V gene (reference sequence) yields CDR1 MNHNY and CDR2 SVGAGI. Taken from cysteine to phenylalanine, the CDR3 has 14 residues. The sequence is cut down to CDR3 DNA, 42 bases in frame from base 1. A note on this clone: No antigen is known for it. The input lacks base qualities; no much larger clone sits a single base away.

The rearranged chain carries TRBV6-6 and TRBJ1-2; no D gene is confidently identified. Sequencing was performed on blood. This TCR was sampled from a person between 18 and 75 years old in good health. The nucleotides read TGTGCCAGCAGTAGCCCCGGGAGCTTCTATGGCTACACCTTC. Translated, it gives CASSSPGSFYGYTF.